This T cell receptor (beta chain) was captured by sequencing in a study of cytotoxic CD8 clonotypes in ibrutinib-treated CLL. The sample holds one count of this clone. Deletions cut 5 bases from V and 7 bases from J, with 24 bases between. CDR1 WNHNN and CDR2 SYGVQD come from the germline V gene (reference sequence). The CDR3 extends over 16 amino acids. Only in-frame clones appear in the TCRdb table, and some are missing; sequencing was by immunoSEQ multiplex PCR. The sample holds approximately 80,000 clones, 86% seen once. Sample: PBMCs, taken before ibrutinib treatment. The TCR originated in a human donor with chronic lymphocytic leukemia. The chain uses TRBV10-1 and TRBJ2-7; tentative D call: TRBD2 (6 bases). CDR3 in amino acids: CASSPPPGEPRREQYF. As DNA, the CDR3 is TGCGCCAGCAGTCCACCACCGGGGGAGCCCAGGAGGGAGCAGTACTTC.